This T cell receptor beta chain was profiled in a study of yellow fever vaccine responses in identical twins. TCRdb analysed the RT-PCR reads with MiXCR anew, one entry per CDR3 protein. The repertoire holds 14,000 or so distinct CDR3 sequences, about 81% seen once, with about 0.7% in the top ten. This CDR3 is built from 15 residues. On this clonotype itself: The antigen is undetermined.

Whole-study findings and limits: Twins reportedly appeared to share part of their vaccine T cell response while keeping part individual.

This clonotype was sampled from a woman between 18 and 29 years old who received the yellow fever vaccine. The source material was T cells from blood (PBMCs), unsorted or a sorted subset (not recorded which), sampled before or after yellow fever vaccination (not recorded which). The chain recombines TRBV12-2 with TRBJ1-1; the table gives TRBD1 as D, unverified against the DNA. TRBV12-2 is given as a pseudogene. CDR3 DNA sequence: TGTGCAAGCCCCCTTAGAACTAGCATGAACACTGAAGCTTTCTTT. Its translation: CASPLRTSMNTEAFF.